The 25 T cell receptor beta chains below come from one sample, sequenced in a study of blood T cells in healthy people across ages. Primed by a sample-barcoded 5' primer and a J-beta primer mix, a second PCR proceeded for 7 to 11 cycles. TCRdb re-analysed the 5' RACE reads in MiXCR, keeping a single row per CDR3 protein. This sample has about 840,000 distinct CDR3 sequences; almost 30% occur once, and the top ten carry roughly a tenth. Separately, the same data were catalogued under a study of T cells of mothers and their children.

Source material: blood. The receptor source for this set is a woman between 40 and 55 years old in good health.

This clonotype was detected only once. This chain uses TRBV5-6 with TRBJ1-5, with D possibly TRBD1 on 6 matching bases. The CDR3 covers 14 residues. Germline V lookup: CDR1 SGHDT, CDR2 YYEEEE. V gave up 4 bases and J gave up 9 bases, with 17 bases separating them. CDR3 loop: CASSLQGPHRPQHF. The CDR3 coding sequence is TGTGCCAGCAGCCTACAGGGTCCCCATCGGCCCCAGCATTTT.

This clonotype was observed a few times. V gene TRBV5-1 combines with J gene TRBJ2-5, with 8 bases matching TRBD1. The CDR3 spans 13 residues. V lost 10 bases and J lost 11; bases outside the gene matches: 16. In germline, CDR1 is SGHRS, CDR2 YFSETQ. The CDR3 region is CAGSSRTGTEQYF. The CDR3 DNA reads as TGCGCCGGTAGCTCGCGGACAGGGACGGAGCAGTACTTC.

This clonotype was counted at least ten times. The J gene is TRBJ2-1, the V gene TRBV27; 13 bases map to TRBD2. V dropped 3 bases and J dropped 6; count of bases not matched to a gene: 2. Looked up from germline, CDR1 is MNHEY and CDR2 is SMNVEV (reference sequence). This CDR3 is built from 15 residues. The CDR3 bases are TGTGCCAGCAGTTTCGGACTAGCGGGGGTCAATGAGCAGTTCTTC. Protein product: CASSFGLAGVNEQFF.

This clonotype has just a few counts. The chain combines TRBV15 with TRBJ1-1; D uncertain. The germline gives CDR1 LNHNV, CDR2 YYDKDF (reference sequence). The length of the CDR3 is 14 residues. V lost 0 bases to trimming and J lost 0 bases, with 5 bases between them. The CDR3 reads CATSREHLNTEAFF. DNA for the CDR3: TGTGCCACCAGCAGAGAACACTTGAACACTGAAGCTTTCTTT. The complete variable domain, with remaining parts taken from reference TRBV15 and TRBJ1-1, reads DAMVIQNPRYQVTQFGKPVTLSCSQTLNHNVMYWYQQKSSQAPKLLFHYYDKDFNNEADTPDNFQSRRPNTSFCFLDIRSPGLGDTAMYLCATSREHLNTEAFFGQGTRLTVV.

This clonotype was counted at least ten times. This may come from a read error, since a much larger clone is one base off. V usage is TRBV7-7 and J usage is TRBJ2-2; D call uncertain. The CDR3 length is 14 residues. The germline gives CDR1 SSHAT, CDR2 FNYEAQ (reference sequence). For the CDR3, the DNA is TGTGCTAGCAGCTTGGGCCACAACACCGGGGAGCTGTTTTTT. It codes for CASSLGHNTGELFF.

The gene calls are TRBV12-3 or TRBV12-4 and TRBJ2-3; 7 bases fit TRBD1. V lost 2 bases and J lost 4; bases outside the gene matches: 6. This CDR3 comprises 15 residues. The CDR3 region has the DNA TGTGCCAGCAGTTTAAGAGGGGGCGGCGCAGATACGCAGTATTTT. It codes for CASSLRGGGADTQYF.

Details on this clonotype: One junction end does not reproduce the germline sequence, and a read error may be involved. V gene TRBV7-2 combines with J gene TRBJ2-3; TRBD2 might be the D (6 bases). CDR3 length: 14 residues. CDR1 SGHTA and CDR2 FQGNSA come from the germline V gene. The CDR3 loop is CASCLGGNTDTQYF. CDR3 bases: TGTGCCAGCTGCTTGGGCGGGAACACAGATACGCAGTATTTT.

The gene calls are TRBV20-1 and TRBJ1-1, with D maybe TRBD1 (5 bases). V was clipped by 0 bases and J by 1 base, with 9 bases between them. The CDR3 loop spans 14 amino acids. Germline V gene lookup returns CDR1 DFQATT and CDR2 SNEGSKA (reference sequence). The CDR3 loop reads CSARDRGENTEAFF. The CDR3 bases are TGCAGTGCTAGAGATAGGGGAGAGAACACTGAAGCTTTCTTT.

The chain carries TRBV28 and TRBJ1-1; 10 bases are a match to TRBD1. V lost 4 bases, J lost 8 bases, and 7 bases stayed unmatched. The CDR3 loop spans 14 amino acids. Per the germline V gene, CDR1 is MDHEN and CDR2 is SYDVKM. CDR3 protein: CASSSLPGQGEAFF. The CDR3, as DNA: TGTGCCAGCAGTTCACTACCGGGACAGGGGGAAGCTTTCTTT. Full variable domain (missing parts from reference TRBV28 and TRBJ1-1): DVKVTQSSRYLVKRTGEKVFLECVQDMDHENMFWYRQDPGLGLRLIYFSYDVKMKEKGDIPEGYSVSREKKERFSLILESASTNQTSMYLCASSSLPGQGEAFFGQGTRLTVV.

The chain has TRBV5-1 and TRBJ1-4; tentative D call: TRBD1 (6 bases). Germline CDR1 SGHRS, CDR2 YFSETQ. V lost 4 bases and J lost 0, with 10 bases in between. This CDR3 comprises 15 residues. As DNA, the CDR3 is TGCGCCAGCAGCCCCGGGACACCAACTAATGAAAAACTGTTTTTT. Encoded protein: CASSPGTPTNEKLFF.

V gene TRBV7-2 combines with J gene TRBJ2-3; 7 nucleotides match TRBD1. With V trimmed by 3 bases and J by 0 bases, 9 bases remained unmatched. Looked up from germline, CDR1 is SGHTA and CDR2 is FQGNSA. This CDR3 contains 17 residues. The CDR3 here is CASSFRGSASSTDTQYF. CDR3 DNA: TGTGCCAGCAGCTTCAGGGGGTCGGCTTCTAGCACAGATACGCAGTATTTT.

V is TRBV20-1 and J is TRBJ2-7; TRBD1 is a possible D gene (5 bases). The end of the DNA aligns better with TRBJ2-4, so the J call may be wrong. Germline V gives CDR1 DFQATT, CDR2 SNEGSKA (reference sequence). The CDR3 loop spans 16 amino acids. The CDR3 nucleotides read TGCAGTGCTAGAGAGCAGGGTGGTACTGGCAAAAACATTCAGTACTTC. Its translation: CSAREQGGTGKNIQYF.

With respect to this clonotype: Possible read error: a much larger clone is one base away. V and J are TRBV11-2 and TRBJ2-7; TRBD2 agrees at 12 bases. The germline V gene encodes CDR1 SGHAT and CDR2 FQNNGV. The CDR3 length is 16 residues. V dropped 5 bases and J dropped 7; count of bases not matched to a gene: 12. The CDR3 sequence is CASSGSLAGGPGEQYF. CDR3 bases: TGTGCCAGCAGCGGATCACTAGCGGGGGGCCCCGGGGAGCAGTACTTC.

V is TRBV7-2 and J is TRBJ1-1; TRBD1 is a possible D gene (6 bases). The CDR3 sequence is 17 residues long. Germline values: CDR1 SGHTA, CDR2 FQGNSA. V lost 4 bases to trimming and J lost 3 bases, with 21 bases between them. The DNA of the CDR3 is TGTGCCAGCAGCTCCCCGGAGTTGAGGGGGGTGGACACTGAAGCTTTCTTT. Translated: CASSSPELRGVDTEAFF.

V and J are TRBV20-1 and TRBJ2-1; D remains unclear. Deletions cut 7 bases from V and 0 bases from J, with 4 bases between. The CDR3 loop spans 11 amino acids. Germline V lookup: CDR1 DFQATT, CDR2 SNEGSKA (reference sequence). CDR3 in DNA: TGCAGTGTCTGCTCCTACAATGAGCAGTTCTTC. Translating gives CSVCSYNEQFF.

There are a few counts of this clonotype. The J gene is TRBJ2-2, the V gene TRBV4-1; D not resolved. In germline, CDR1 is MGHRA, CDR2 YSYEKL. Trimming took 0 bases from V and 7 from J, leaving 24 bases between them. The CDR3 loop spans 19 amino acids. CDR3 sequence reads: CASSQDLAFYPIIGGELFF. Here the CDR3 DNA reads TGCGCCAGCAGCCAAGATTTAGCCTTCTATCCTATCATTGGCGGGGAGCTGTTTTTT.

As regards this clonotype: At one end the junction does not follow the germline gene, possibly because of a read error. The J gene is TRBJ1-2, the V gene TRBV9, with TRBD1 as a possible D gene (5 bases). This CDR3 is built from 16 residues. In germline, CDR1 is SGDLS, CDR2 YYNGEE. The CDR3 loop reads CASSVAPRDGSTGYIF. CDR3 nucleotides: TGTGCCAGCAGCGTAGCCCCGAGGGACGGTTCCACCGGCTACATCTTC.

The V gene is TRBV5-1, the J gene TRBJ2-7; perhaps TRBD2 as D (6 bases). The CDR3 spans 15 residues. Trimming removed 4 bases from V and 3 bases from J, with 17 bases in between. Looked up from germline, CDR1 is SGHRS and CDR2 is YFSETQ. CDR3 protein: CASSAGPWDNYEQYF. CDR3 nucleotides: TGCGCCAGCAGCGCGGGACCGTGGGATAACTACGAGCAGTACTTC.

This clonotype was picked up a small number of times. This is likely a read error, given that the CDR3 carries no conserved phenylalanine or tryptophan at its end. The rearrangement joins TRBV11-2 to TRBJ2-1, with a weak D call TRBD1 (5 bases). The CDR3 totals 15 residues. V dropped 0 bases and J dropped 0 bases, with 6 bases sitting between them. CDR1 and CDR2 (germline): SGHAT, FQNNGV. The CDR3 sequence is CASSLDRGSYNEQFL. Written as DNA, the CDR3 is TGTGCCAGCAGCTTAGATAGGGGCTCCTACAATGAGCAGTTCTTA.

This clonotype was observed a handful of times. This may arise from a read error, as a much more abundant clone is one base away. The chain employs TRBV11-2 and TRBJ2-7; unclear D gene. The CDR3 is 13 amino acids. The germline V gene has CDR1 SGHAT and CDR2 FQNNGV. V lost 1 base and J 7 bases, leaving 11 bases between the germline ends. CDR3 loop: CASSLGGSNEQYF. The CDR3 DNA is TGTGCCAGCAGCTTAGGTGGATCGAATGAGCAGTACTTC.

This clonotype was observed once. The chain joins TRBV9 to TRBJ2-3; D is tentatively TRBD1 or TRBD2 (5 bases each). The germline V and J ends were trimmed by 4 bases and 4 bases, with 22 bases remaining between them. This CDR3 comprises 17 residues. Germline-derived CDR1 and CDR2 are SGDLS and YYNGEE. CDR3: CASSFDLGGSNADTQYF. CDR3 DNA: TGTGCCAGCAGCTTCGACCTTGGGGGAAGCAATGCAGATACGCAGTATTTT.

The chain recombines TRBV5-1 with TRBJ1-5; the D gene is possibly TRBD1 (5 bases). Germline values: CDR1 SGHRS, CDR2 YFSETQ. The V gene lost 0 bases and the J gene lost 5 bases, with 12 bases spanning the gap. This CDR3 spans 15 amino acids. In DNA form, the CDR3 reads TGCGCCAGCAGCTTGGAGGGGCACGCCTATCAGCCCCAGCATTTT. It yields the protein CASSLEGHAYQPQHF.

Concerning this clonotype: A much larger clone sits a single nucleotide away, making a read error possible. The rearrangement links TRBV12-3 or TRBV12-4 to TRBJ2-5; possibly TRBD1 for D (6 bases). The CDR3 is 14 residues long. CDR3 amino acids: CVSSTGQNDVTQYF. For the CDR3, the DNA is TGTGTCAGCAGTACTGGACAGAACGATGTGACCCAGTACTTC.

The rearrangement links TRBV20-1 to TRBJ1-1, with D unresolved. The CDR3 is 17 amino acids. Trimming took 6 bases from V and 0 from J, leaving 23 bases between them. CDR1 DFQATT and CDR2 SNEGSKA come from the germline V gene (reference sequence). CDR3 loop: CSADRSPGSAMNTEAFF. The CDR3 region has the DNA TGCAGTGCCGATCGATCACCGGGATCAGCCATGAACACTGAAGCTTTCTTT.

Remarks on this clonotype: A much larger clone lies one base from this, so it may be a read error. The chain recombines TRBV5-1 with TRBJ1-2; D ambiguous. This CDR3 comprises 14 residues. Germline values: CDR1 SGHRS, CDR2 YFSETQ. CDR3 in DNA: TGCGCCAGCCGCTTCGGGGATGAGAACTATGGCTACACCTTC. Its protein product is CASRFGDENYGYTF.